The 24 T cell receptor beta chains below come from one sample, sequenced in a study of regulatory T cells in long-lasting Graves disease. Time point: persistent/refractory GD, antithyroid drugs over 5 years with positive TRAb. The TCR library used RNA extracted from PBMCs. Arm-PCR of CDR3 regions and iRepertoire HTBI primers were the basis on which TCR beta libraries were built. Using its own MiXCR run on the multiplex PCR reads, TCRdb lists one record per CDR3 protein. The sample lists around 460,000 distinct CDR3 sequences; 20% to 25% were seen once. This sample comprised peripheral blood mononuclear cells (PBMCs), obtained when the disease was refractory, from a patient treated with antithyroid drugs. These receptors were obtained from a female donor with Graves disease.

This clonotype was picked up a small number of times. The chain employs TRBV5-1 and TRBJ2-2; possibly TRBD2 for D (6 bases). The ends were cut back, 0 bases at V and 5 bases at J, with 11 bases in the middle. Germline V gives CDR1 SGHRS, CDR2 YFSETQ. This CDR3 is 15 amino acids long. CDR3 loop: CASSLESAGTGELFF. CDR3 in DNA: TGCGCCAGCAGCTTGGAGAGCGCGGGGACCGGGGAGCTGTTTTTT.

Ten or more counts support this clonotype. V and J are TRBV29-1 and TRBJ2-5; 8 nucleotides line up with TRBD1. Per germline, CDR1 SQVTM and CDR2 ANQGSEA. CDR3 length equals 15 residues. Trimming removed 0 bases from V and 4 bases from J; junction bases left unmatched: 7. The CDR3 bases are TGCAGCGTTGAAGATCTTGGCAGGGGGCGAGAGACCCAGTACTTC. It yields the protein CSVEDLGRGRETQYF. Drawing the rest from reference TRBV29-1 and TRBJ2-5, the complete variable domain is SAVISQKPSRDICQRGTSLTIQCQVDSQVTMMFWYRQQPGQSLTLIATANQGSEATYESGFVIDKFPISRPNLTFSTLTVSNMSPEDSSIYLCSVEDLGRGRETQYFGPGTRLLVL.

This clonotype has at least ten counts. The rearrangement joins TRBV7-2 to TRBJ1-2; weak D call: TRBD1 (6 bases). The V gene lost 5 bases and the J gene lost 8 bases, with 15 bases spanning the gap. CDR1 is SGHTA and CDR2 is FQGNSA in the germline V gene. The CDR3 has 13 residues. The CDR3 region has the DNA TGTGCCAGCAGCATACAGGGCTTAGAAGGCTACACCTTC. This gives the protein CASSIQGLEGYTF.

At least ten counts were recorded for this clonotype. The CDR3 nucleotides are TGTGCCAGCAGCCGGTACTATTACGAGCAGTACTTC. This gives the protein CASSRYYYEQYF. This rearrangement joins TRBV7-2 to TRBJ2-7, with D unresolved. The V end was cut by 5 bases, the J end by 4 bases, with 9 bases between. Germline loops: CDR1 SGHTA, CDR2 FQGNSA. The CDR3 is 12 amino acids.

At least ten counts were recorded for this clonotype. The chain couples TRBV29-1 to TRBJ1-1, with a tentative D call TRBD1 (5 bases). This CDR3 is 10 amino acids long. V shed 3 bases and J shed 11 bases, with 10 bases lying between them. Germline loops: CDR1 SQVTM, CDR2 ANQGSEA. The CDR3 loop is CSVEGERAFF. DNA for the CDR3: TGCAGCGTTGAGGGGGAGAGGGCTTTCTTT.

The gene calls are TRBV2 and TRBJ2-1, with 8 bases aligning to TRBD2. The junction had 5 bases not matched to a gene; V was cut back by 7 bases and J by 0 bases. Germline assignment: CDR1 SNHLY and CDR2 FYNNEI. This CDR3 has 15 residues. CDR3 sequence reads: CASIPGTSSYNEQFF. The CDR3, as DNA: TGTGCCAGCATCCCCGGGACTAGCTCCTACAATGAGCAGTTCTTC. The variable domain in full, completed from reference TRBV2 and TRBJ2-1, reads EPEVTQTPSHQVTQMGQEVILRCVPISNHLYFYWYRQILGQKVEFLVSFYNNEISEKSEIFDDQFSVERPDGSNFTLKIRSTKLEDSAMYFCASIPGTSSYNEQFFGPGTRLTVL.

At least ten counts were recorded for this clonotype. The chain joins TRBV13 to TRBJ1-1; 7 positions agree with TRBD1. This CDR3 has 12 residues. The germline gives CDR1 PRHDT, CDR2 FYEKMQ (reference sequence). V was clipped by 4 bases and J by 9 bases; unmatched bases: 5. CDR3: CASSSQGTQAFF. CDR3 nucleotides: TGTGCCAGCAGCTCACAGGGGACGCAAGCTTTCTTT.

This clonotype has ten or more counts. The V and J genes are TRBV12-5 and TRBJ2-2; D tentatively fits TRBD1 or TRBD2 (5 bases each). The CDR3 consists of 17 residues. Germline V lookup: CDR1 LGHNT, CDR2 FRNRAP. The V end lost 0 bases, the J end lost 4 bases, and 15 bases lay between the germline ends. The CDR3 DNA reads as TGTGCTAGTGGTTTGGTAGTACTCAGGGACGGCACCGGGGAGCTGTTTTTT. As protein: CASGLVVLRDGTGELFF.

Note on this clonotype: One base away lies a much larger clone, so this may be a sequencing read error. The chain carries TRBV6-1 and TRBJ2-7, with TRBD1 matching over 9 bases. CDR3 length: 13 residues. CDR1 is MNHNS, CDR2 SASEGT, per germline. Here the CDR3 DNA reads TGTGTCAGCAGACAGGGGGTCACCTACGAGCAGTACTTC. Residues: CVSRQGVTYEQYF.

To note about this clonotype: This sequence may be a read error, since a much larger clone differs from it by one base. The V gene is TRBV28, the J gene TRBJ1-5; 7 positions match TRBD1. Germline V lookup: CDR1 MDHEN, CDR2 SYDVKM. V lost 5 bases and J lost 2; bases outside the gene matches: 9. CDR3 size: 16 residues. This chain's CDR3 is CASSPTGAEGNQPQHF. As DNA, the CDR3 is TGTGCCAGCAGTCCCACAGGGGCTGAGGGCAATCAGCCCCAGCATTTT. Complete variable domain (other parts from reference TRBV28 and TRBJ1-5): DVKVTQSSRYLVKRTGEKVFLECVQDMDHENMFWYRQDPGLGLRLIYFSYDVKMKEKGDIPEGYSVSREKKERFSLILESASTNQTSMYLCASSPTGAEGNQPQHFGDGTRLSIL.

This clonotype was detected only a few times. The CDR3 coding sequence is TGTGCCAGCAGCTTAAACCCCCTCCCCGGGGAGCTGTTTTTT. It codes for CASSLNPLPGELFF. The rearrangement links TRBV7-2 to TRBJ2-2, with D unresolved. V lost 2 bases, J lost 6 bases, and 10 bases lay in between. Per the germline V gene, CDR1 is SGHTA and CDR2 is FQGNSA. This CDR3 has 14 residues.

This clonotype has a handful of counts. The chain combines TRBV3-1 with TRBJ2-2; 7 bases are a match to TRBD2. The CDR3 loop spans 15 amino acids. CDR1 and CDR2 from the germline V gene are LGHDT and YNNKEL (reference sequence). Unmatched junction bases numbered 12, after V lost 5 bases and J lost 9 bases. CDR3 in amino acids: CASSATSEELRELFF. CDR3 nucleotide sequence: TGTGCCAGCAGCGCTACTAGCGAAGAGCTGCGGGAGCTGTTTTTT. Supplemented by reference TRBV3-1 and TRBJ2-2, the full variable domain reads DTAVSQTPKYLVTQMGNDKSIKCEQNLGHDTMYWYKQDSKKFLKIMFSYNNKELIINETVPNRFSPKSPDKAHLNLHINSLELGDSAVYFCASSATSEELRELFFGEGSRLTVL.

This clonotype has ten or more counts. The rearrangement uses TRBV20-1 and TRBJ1-6, with TRBD1 matching over 7 bases. From germline, CDR1 is DFQATT and CDR2 SNEGSKA (reference sequence). This CDR3 has 15 residues. The trim removed 5 bases at V and 7 bases at J, leaving 11 bases unmatched. This chain's CDR3 is CSAPVGGIDNSPLHF. Written as DNA, the CDR3 is TGCAGTGCTCCCGTAGGGGGCATTGACAATTCACCCCTCCACTTT.

This clonotype was picked up a small number of times. A much larger clone differs by one base, so this may be a read error. The V gene is TRBV12-3 or TRBV12-4, the J gene TRBJ1-6, with D possibly being TRBD1 (5 bases). CDR3 length equals 13 residues. Written as DNA, the CDR3 is TGTGCCAGCAGTTCCGACAGTAATTCACCCTTCCACTTT. It is translated as CASSSDSNSPFHF.

In its sample, this clonotype was seen many times. The chain employs TRBV6-1 and TRBJ1-1; D is ambiguous. The CDR3 extends over 13 amino acids. V lost 11 bases and J lost 4, with 17 bases in between. Germline V gene data show CDR1 as MNHNS and CDR2 as SASEGT. CDR3 DNA: TGTGCCGTCTCGATGGGAGCTAGCACTGAAGCTTTCTTT. It specifies CAVSMGASTEAFF.

This clonotype was found a few times. The genes are TRBV11-1 and TRBJ2-7; D remains unclear. V was clipped by 5 bases and J by 1 base, with 18 bases between them. The V gene's germline CDR1 is SGHAT and CDR2 FQDESV (reference sequence). This CDR3 is 16 amino acids long. DNA of the CDR3: TGTGCCAGCAGCCCCCTCACAGACCCTGGGTCCTACGAGCAGTACTTC. It translates to CASSPLTDPGSYEQYF.

The chain recombines TRBV6-5 with TRBJ2-5, with TRBD1 matching over 8 bases. CDR1 and CDR2 from the germline V gene are MNHEY and SVGAGI. V shed 0 bases, J shed 4 bases, and the junction held 7 bases outside the gene matches. This CDR3 comprises 16 residues. Here the CDR3 reads CASSYSPQGAGETQYF. DNA of the CDR3: TGTGCCAGCAGTTACTCGCCCCAGGGGGCCGGAGAGACCCAGTACTTC.

This chain uses TRBV2 with TRBJ2-3; D gene uncertain. Trimming stripped 3 bases from V and 2 bases from J, with 9 bases between. The CDR3 loop spans 14 amino acids. In germline, CDR1 is SNHLY, CDR2 FYNNEI. The CDR3 reads CASSDLGLTDTQYF. CDR3 bases: TGTGCCAGCAGTGATCTCGGGCTCACAGATACGCAGTATTTT.

This sequence joins TRBV5-1 and TRBJ1-5; D not certain. The CDR3 consists of 13 residues. Germline V gene lookup returns CDR1 SGHRS and CDR2 YFSETQ. V was pared by 5 bases and J by 5 bases, with 11 bases between. The CDR3 here is CASRINTDQPQHF. In nucleotides, the CDR3 is TGCGCCAGCAGGATCAACACAGATCAGCCCCAGCATTTT.

Remarks on this clonotype: Mismatch with germline at one junction end may stem from a read error. The J gene is TRBJ2-5, the V gene TRBV2; D possibly uses TRBD1 or TRBD2 (5 bases each). CDR3 length equals 12 residues. CDR1 is SNHLY, CDR2 FYNNEI, per germline. In DNA form, the CDR3 reads TGTACCAGCAGTGGGGGAGCGGAGACCCAGTACTTC. It codes for CTSSGGAETQYF.

This clonotype was seen at least ten times. This chain joins TRBV28 and TRBJ1-1; TRBD1 is a possible D gene (6 bases). The germline V and J ends were trimmed by 3 bases and 1 base, with 9 bases remaining between them. The germline CDR1 and CDR2 sequences are MDHEN and SYDVKM. This CDR3 is built from 14 residues. This CDR3 is CASSFARGNTEAFF. Here the CDR3 DNA reads TGTGCCAGCAGTTTCGCCAGGGGGAACACTGAAGCTTTCTTT. The full variable domain, in which reference TRBV28 and TRBJ1-1 provide the parts outside the CDR3, is DVKVTQSSRYLVKRTGEKVFLECVQDMDHENMFWYRQDPGLGLRLIYFSYDVKMKEKGDIPEGYSVSREKKERFSLILESASTNQTSMYLCASSFARGNTEAFFGQGTRLTVV.

This clonotype occurred once. The J gene is TRBJ2-7, the V gene TRBV20-1, with a weak D call TRBD2 (5 bases). Germline values: CDR1 DFQATT, CDR2 SNEGSKA (reference sequence). The CDR3 has 14 residues. V was trimmed by 3 bases and J by 0 bases, leaving 12 bases between them. Here the CDR3 reads CSASNTRDSYEQYF. The CDR3 DNA follows: TGCAGTGCTAGTAACACCCGGGACTCCTACGAGCAGTACTTC.

This clonotype was observed a handful of times. J is TRBJ1-5 and V is TRBV30; no definite D call. Looked up from germline, CDR1 is GTSNPN and CDR2 is SVGIG (reference sequence). The CDR3 is 12 amino acids. V was clipped by 0 bases and J by 5 bases, with 5 bases between them. CDR3 sequence (DNA): TGTGCCTGGAGTGTTTCGGATCAGCCCCAGCATTTT. Translated: CAWSVSDQPQHF.

This clonotype was recorded a few times. The chain joins TRBV19 to TRBJ1-1, with a weak D call TRBD1 (6 bases). The ends were cut back, 6 bases at V and 1 base at J, with 18 bases in the middle. Looked up from germline, CDR1 is LNHDA and CDR2 is SQIVND (reference sequence). This CDR3 contains 16 residues. CDR3 bases: TGTGCCAGTAGAGGGACAAGTGGACAGCCGAACACTGAAGCTTTCTTT. This translates into CASRGTSGQPNTEAFF.